This T cell receptor beta chain emerged from a study of blood T cells in healthy people across ages. Broader study findings: TCR beta diversity was tightly associated with the proportion of naive T cells. Diversity was estimated from one million T cells, and these estimates were considered underestimates.

This clonotype appeared a few times. Antigen specificity is unknown. Primed by a sample-barcoded 5' primer and a J-beta primer mix, a second PCR proceeded for 7 to 11 cycles. Each of the cDNA molecules was tagged by a template-switch adaptor with 12 random nucleotides. From the 5' RACE reads, TCRdb called clonotypes with MiXCR, one entry per CDR3 protein. This sample has about 900,000 distinct CDR3 sequences, with about 48% found just once. CDR1 and CDR2 from the germline V gene are MDHEN and SYDVKM. V lost 0 bases, J lost 4 bases, and 10 bases lay in between. CDR3 length: 16 amino acids. The source of this sequence is a man aged 25-45 years in good health. The specimen sequenced was blood. J is TRBJ1-6 and V is TRBV28; a possible D gene is TRBD1 (6 bases). The chain's CDR3 is CASSLWGTSYNSPLHF. CDR3 nucleotides: TGTGCCAGCAGTTTATGGGGGACAAGTTATAATTCACCCCTCCACTTT.